This is a list of T cell receptor beta chains from one sample in a study of shared clonotypes between healthy human individuals. Assay used: immunoSEQ multiplex PCR; TCRdb lists only in-frame clones, some missing. The data contain over a million clones, around 95% of them seen just once; the ten biggest clones take up approximately 1.1%. Sequencing was carried out using naive CD4+ T cells sorted from blood. The receptor set was obtained from a young man in good health. Both conserved end residues are part of each CDR3. A D gene is named only where the DNA matches it firmly. Some rows mark clone size as missing; the rest say once, few, many or name a class of expanded clone.

v_gene: TRBV30; j_gene: TRBJ1-2; d_gene: .; abundance: .; len: 11; CDR3aa: CACRVGGGYTF; CDR3nt: TGTGCCTGCCGAGTTGGGGGTGGCTACACCTTC
v_gene: TRBV7-9; j_gene: TRBJ1-3; d_gene: .; abundance: .; len: 14; CDR3aa: CASSVGTEGNTIYF; CDR3nt: TGTGCCAGCAGCGTAGGGACGGAGGGAAACACCATATATTTT
v_gene: TRBV10-1; j_gene: TRBJ2-7; d_gene: .; abundance: .; len: 14; CDR3aa: CASSEAGGRNEQYF; CDR3nt: TGCGCCAGCAGTGAGGCCGGGGGACGGAACGAGCAGTACTTC
v_gene: TRBV28; j_gene: TRBJ1-5; d_gene: .; abundance: .; len: 16; CDR3aa: CASSPTLGGSNQPQHF; CDR3nt: TGTGCCAGCAGCCCTACCCTGGGAGGCAGCAATCAGCCCCAGCATTTT
v_gene: TRBV10-2; j_gene: TRBJ1-5; d_gene: .; abundance: .; len: 16; CDR3aa: CASSTTGAGFNQPQHF; CDR3nt: TGCGCCAGCAGCACCACTGGAGCAGGCTTCAATCAGCCCCAGCATTTT
v_gene: TRBV2; j_gene: TRBJ2-5; d_gene: .; abundance: .; len: 13; CDR3aa: CASRPGYQETQYF; CDR3nt: TGTGCCAGCAGGCCAGGATACCAAGAGACCCAGTACTTC
v_gene: TRBV9; j_gene: TRBJ2-2; d_gene: .; abundance: .; len: 17; CDR3aa: CASSVTRSQLYTGELFF; CDR3nt: TGTGCCAGCAGCGTTACTAGATCCCAACTCTACACCGGGGAGCTGTTTTTT
v_gene: TRBV5-4; j_gene: TRBJ2-1; d_gene: TRBD2; abundance: .; len: 17; CDR3aa: CASSSGLAGGPHNEQFF; CDR3nt: TGTGCCAGCAGCTCCGGACTAGCGGGAGGCCCCCACAATGAGCAGTTCTTC
v_gene: TRBV11-1; j_gene: TRBJ1-1; d_gene: .; abundance: .; len: 14; CDR3aa: CASSSRQTHTEAFF; CDR3nt: TGTGCCAGCAGCTCAAGGCAGACCCACACTGAAGCTTTCTTT
v_gene: TRBV5-1; j_gene: TRBJ2-2; d_gene: .; abundance: .; len: 15; CDR3aa: CASSRDSANTGELFF; CDR3nt: TGCGCCAGCAGCCGGGATTCTGCGAACACCGGGGAGCTGTTTTTT
v_gene: TRBV18; j_gene: TRBJ2-7; d_gene: TRBD2; abundance: .; len: 16; CDR3aa: CASSSPTSGGPYEQYF; CDR3nt: TGTGCCAGCTCATCTCCGACTAGCGGGGGGCCCTACGAGCAGTACTTC
v_gene: TRBV9; j_gene: TRBJ2-2; d_gene: .; abundance: .; len: 18; CDR3aa: CASSPKRGGGANTGELFF; CDR3nt: TGTGCCAGCAGCCCAAAAAGAGGGGGAGGGGCGAACACCGGGGAGCTGTTTTTT
v_gene: TRBV30; j_gene: TRBJ2-1; d_gene: TRBD2; abundance: .; len: 16; CDR3aa: CAWSDKGGGRGSEQFF; CDR3nt: TGTGCCTGGAGTGATAAGGGCGGGGGTAGAGGTAGCGAGCAGTTCTTC
v_gene: TRBV6-5; j_gene: TRBJ2-5; d_gene: .; abundance: .; len: 16; CDR3aa: CASSYWQGGGQETQYF; CDR3nt: TGTGCCAGCAGTTACTGGCAGGGGGGAGGCCAAGAGACCCAGTACTTC
v_gene: TRBV19; j_gene: TRBJ1-1; d_gene: .; abundance: .; len: 14; CDR3aa: CASSRDRNSAEAFF; CDR3nt: TGTGCCAGTAGTAGGGACCGCAATTCCGCTGAAGCTTTCTTT
v_gene: TRBV18; j_gene: TRBJ2-3; d_gene: .; abundance: once; len: 13; CDR3aa: CASSPAGTDTQYF; CDR3nt: TGTGCCAGCTCACCAGCGGGCACAGATACGCAGTATTTT
v_gene: TRBV7-8; j_gene: TRBJ2-1; d_gene: TRBD2; abundance: .; len: 15; CDR3aa: CASSQREGPYNEQFF; CDR3nt: TGTGCCAGCAGTCAGCGGGAGGGCCCTTACAATGAGCAGTTCTTC
v_gene: TRBV18; j_gene: TRBJ1-3; d_gene: .; abundance: .; len: 14; CDR3aa: CASSPLPSGNTIYF; CDR3nt: TGTGCCAGCTCACCACTCCCCTCTGGAAACACCATATATTTT
v_gene: TRBV6-6; j_gene: TRBJ2-5; d_gene: .; abundance: .; len: 12; CDR3aa: CASSPNKETQYF; CDR3nt: TGTGCCAGCAGCCCGAATAAAGAGACCCAGTACTTC
v_gene: TRBV7-8; j_gene: TRBJ1-1; d_gene: .; abundance: .; len: 14; CDR3aa: CASSLGTANTEAFF; CDR3nt: TGTGCCAGCAGCTTAGGGACAGCTAACACTGAAGCTTTCTTT
v_gene: TRBV11-2; j_gene: TRBJ2-7; d_gene: .; abundance: .; len: 16; CDR3aa: CASSLNSWSTASEQYF; CDR3nt: TGTGCCAGCAGCTTAAATAGCTGGTCGACAGCCTCCGAGCAGTACTTC
v_gene: TRBV5-1; j_gene: TRBJ2-5; d_gene: TRBD1; abundance: .; len: 13; CDR3aa: CASKGTAQETQYF; CDR3nt: TGCGCCAGCAAAGGGACAGCACAAGAGACCCAGTACTTC
v_gene: TRBV23-1; j_gene: TRBJ2-7; d_gene: .; abundance: .; len: 16; CDR3aa: CASSPPVLRIFDEQYF; CDR3nt: TGCGCCAGCAGTCCCCCGGTTCTTAGGATATTTGACGAGCAGTACTTC
v_gene: TRBV9; j_gene: TRBJ1-1; d_gene: TRBD1; abundance: .; len: 14; CDR3aa: CASSSTGGSTEAFF; CDR3nt: TGTGCCAGCAGTTCCACAGGGGGAAGCACTGAAGCTTTCTTT
v_gene: TRBV7-8; j_gene: TRBJ2-1; d_gene: .; abundance: .; len: 16; CDR3aa: CASSLAVGLSYNEQFF; CDR3nt: TGTGCCAGCAGCTTAGCAGTCGGTCTCTCCTACAATGAGCAGTTCTTC
v_gene: TRBV9; j_gene: TRBJ2-1; d_gene: .; abundance: .; len: 15; CDR3aa: CASTSAPTAGNEQFF; CDR3nt: TGTGCCAGCACCTCCGCCCCCACGGCAGGGAATGAGCAGTTCTTC
v_gene: TRBV27; j_gene: TRBJ2-7; d_gene: .; abundance: once; len: 12; CDR3aa: CASRGRSYEQYF; CDR3nt: TGTGCCAGCAGGGGCAGGAGCTACGAGCAGTACTTC
v_gene: TRBV6-5; j_gene: TRBJ2-7; d_gene: .; abundance: .; len: 13; CDR3aa: CERVTGQAYEQYF; CDR3nt: TGTGAGAGAGTGACAGGCCAGGCCTACGAGCAGTACTTC
v_gene: TRBV2; j_gene: TRBJ1-2; d_gene: .; abundance: once; len: 14; CDR3aa: CASSPSGGNYGYTF; CDR3nt: TGTGCCAGCAGCCCATCTGGCGGTAACTATGGCTACACCTTC
v_gene: TRBV29-1; j_gene: TRBJ2-7; d_gene: TRBD2; abundance: .; len: 14; CDR3aa: CSVDPSGYGYEQYF; CDR3nt: TGCAGCGTTGATCCTAGCGGGTACGGATACGAGCAGTACTTC
v_gene: TRBV6-6; j_gene: TRBJ2-2; d_gene: TRBD1; abundance: .; len: 15; CDR3aa: CASRTRTGVSGELFF; CDR3nt: TGTGCCAGCAGGACCCGGACAGGGGTGTCCGGGGAGCTGTTTTTT
v_gene: TRBV19; j_gene: TRBJ2-4; d_gene: .; abundance: .; len: 19; CDR3aa: CASSIGPVRGAVAKNIQYF; CDR3nt: TGTGCCAGTAGTATAGGTCCCGTCCGGGGGGCCGTAGCCAAAAACATTCAGTACTTC
v_gene: TRBV18; j_gene: TRBJ1-4; d_gene: .; abundance: .; len: 15; CDR3aa: CASSPPGRVGEKLFF; CDR3nt: TGTGCCAGCTCACCACCGGGGAGGGTCGGGGAAAAACTGTTTTTT
v_gene: TRBV18; j_gene: TRBJ1-4; d_gene: TRBD1; abundance: .; len: 16; CDR3aa: CASSPQGVPTNEKLFF; CDR3nt: TGTGCCAGCTCACCCCAGGGGGTGCCAACTAATGAAAAACTGTTTTTT
v_gene: TRBV6-6; j_gene: TRBJ1-4; d_gene: .; abundance: .; len: 14; CDR3aa: CASSRPGGQEKLFF; CDR3nt: TGTGCCAGCAGTCGTCCCGGGGGACAAGAAAAACTGTTTTTT
v_gene: TRBV6-1; j_gene: TRBJ1-5; d_gene: .; abundance: once; len: 13; CDR3aa: CASLRAGNQPQHF; CDR3nt: TGTGCCAGCCTTAGGGCCGGCAATCAGCCCCAGCATTTT
v_gene: TRBV5-1; j_gene: TRBJ2-3; d_gene: TRBD1; abundance: once; len: 15; CDR3aa: CASSSTGGRTDTQYF; CDR3nt: TGCGCCAGCAGCTCGACAGGGGGCAGGACAGATACGCAGTATTTT
v_gene: TRBV7-6; j_gene: TRBJ2-7; d_gene: TRBD1; abundance: .; len: 15; CDR3aa: CASSLETGGSYEQYF; CDR3nt: TGTGCCAGCAGCTTAGAGACAGGGGGCTCCTACGAGCAGTACTTC
v_gene: TRBV5-4; j_gene: TRBJ2-7; d_gene: TRBD2; abundance: .; len: 16; CDR3aa: CASSTSGEVRFYEQYF; CDR3nt: TGTGCCAGCAGTACTAGCGGAGAAGTACGGTTTTACGAGCAGTACTTC
v_gene: TRBV11-2; j_gene: TRBJ2-1; d_gene: .; abundance: .; len: 15; CDR3aa: CASSSPLAPYNEQFF; CDR3nt: TGTGCCAGCAGCTCCCCCCTCGCTCCCTACAATGAGCAGTTCTTC